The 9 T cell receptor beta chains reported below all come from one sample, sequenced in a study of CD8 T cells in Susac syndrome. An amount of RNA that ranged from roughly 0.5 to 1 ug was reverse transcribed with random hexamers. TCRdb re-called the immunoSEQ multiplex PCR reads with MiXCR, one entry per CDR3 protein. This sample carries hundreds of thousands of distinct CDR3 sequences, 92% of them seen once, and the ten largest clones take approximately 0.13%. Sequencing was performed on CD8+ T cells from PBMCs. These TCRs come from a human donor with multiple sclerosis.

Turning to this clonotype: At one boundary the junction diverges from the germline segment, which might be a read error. CDR3 amino acids: CASSPSSSGRVAGELFF. The CDR3 DNA sequence: TGTGCTAGCAGCCCTTCCTCTAGCGGGAGGGTGGCCGGGGAGCTGTTTTTT. This chain joins TRBV7-7 and TRBJ2-2; 12 positions agree with TRBD2. Germline V gene sequence: CDR1 SSHAT, CDR2 FNYEAQ (reference sequence). The CDR3 is made up of 17 amino acids.

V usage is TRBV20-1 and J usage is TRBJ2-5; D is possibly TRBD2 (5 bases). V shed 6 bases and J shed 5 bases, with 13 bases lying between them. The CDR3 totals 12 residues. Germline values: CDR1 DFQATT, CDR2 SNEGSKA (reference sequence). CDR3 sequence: CSAHRGLETQYF. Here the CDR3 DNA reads TGCAGTGCCCACCGCGGGTTGGAGACCCAGTACTTC.

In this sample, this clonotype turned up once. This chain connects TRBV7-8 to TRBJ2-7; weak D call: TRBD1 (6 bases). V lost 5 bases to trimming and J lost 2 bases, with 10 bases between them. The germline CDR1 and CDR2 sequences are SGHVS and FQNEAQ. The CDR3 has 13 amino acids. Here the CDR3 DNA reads TGTGCCAGCAGCATAACAGGGACCTACGAGCAGTACTTC. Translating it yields CASSITGTYEQYF.

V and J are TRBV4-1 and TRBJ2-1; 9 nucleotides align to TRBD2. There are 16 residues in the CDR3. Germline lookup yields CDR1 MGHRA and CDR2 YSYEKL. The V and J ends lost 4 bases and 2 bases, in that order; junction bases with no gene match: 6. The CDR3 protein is CASSPQPSGAYNEQFF. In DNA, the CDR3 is TGCGCCAGCAGCCCCCAACCTAGCGGGGCCTACAATGAGCAGTTCTTC.

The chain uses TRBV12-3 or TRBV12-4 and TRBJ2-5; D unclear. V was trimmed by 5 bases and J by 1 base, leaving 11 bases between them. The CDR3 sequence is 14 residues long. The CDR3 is CASSPPEVQETQYF. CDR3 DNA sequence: TGTGCCAGCAGTCCCCCAGAGGTCCAAGAGACCCAGTACTTC.

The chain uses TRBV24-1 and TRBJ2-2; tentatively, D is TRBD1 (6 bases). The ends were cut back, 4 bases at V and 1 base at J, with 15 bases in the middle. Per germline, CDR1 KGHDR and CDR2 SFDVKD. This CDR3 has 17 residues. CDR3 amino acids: CATSDLGQTMNTGELFF. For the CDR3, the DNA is TGTGCCACCAGTGACCTGGGACAAACGATGAACACCGGGGAGCTGTTTTTT.

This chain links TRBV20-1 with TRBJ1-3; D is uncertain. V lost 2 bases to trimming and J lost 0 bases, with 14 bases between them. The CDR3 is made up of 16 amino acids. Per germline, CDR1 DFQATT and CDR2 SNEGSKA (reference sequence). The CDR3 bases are TGCAGTGCTAGATCGGCCTTGGCGGACTCTGGAAACACCATATATTTT. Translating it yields CSARSALADSGNTIYF.

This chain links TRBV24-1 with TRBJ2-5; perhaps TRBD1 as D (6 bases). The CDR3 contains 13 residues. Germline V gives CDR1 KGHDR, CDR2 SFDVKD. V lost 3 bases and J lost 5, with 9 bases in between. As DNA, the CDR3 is TGTGCCACCAGTGATGGGGGCGGGGAGACCCAGTACTTC. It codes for CATSDGGGETQYF.

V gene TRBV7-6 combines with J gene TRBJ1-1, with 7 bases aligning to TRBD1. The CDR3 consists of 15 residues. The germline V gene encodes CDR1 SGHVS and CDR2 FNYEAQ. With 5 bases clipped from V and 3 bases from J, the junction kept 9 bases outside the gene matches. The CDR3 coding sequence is TGTGCCAGCAGCGCGCGACAGGGAATGGACACTGAAGCTTTCTTT. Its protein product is CASSARQGMDTEAFF.